This is a list of T cell receptor beta chains from one sample in a study of cytomegalovirus exposure and HLA in healthy donors. Generated by immunoSEQ multiplex PCR, the TCRdb table keeps only in-frame clones and is missing some. The sample holds approximately 95,000 clones, more than 70% seen once. The material sequenced was PBMCs. All receptors come from a man in his late teens or twenties in good health and CMV-seropositive. CDR3s include the opening cysteine and the closing phenylalanine or tryptophan. A D gene is named only where the DNA matches it firmly. Expanded clones get a size class; other rows say once, few or many, or leave the size out.

v_gene	d_gene	len	j_gene	abundance	CDR3nt	CDR3aa
TRBV5-6	TRBD2	17	TRBJ2-5	NA	TGTGCCAGCAGCGGGGACCTCGATAGCGGGGGGTTCGAGACCCAGTACTTC	CASSGDLDSGGFETQYF
TRBV19	TRBD1	15	TRBJ1-5	once	TGTGCCAGTAGTATTCCCAGGGGGCGTAATCAGCCCCAGCATTTT	CASSIPRGRNQPQHF
TRBV5-5	TRBD1	17	TRBJ1-6	NA	TGTGCCAGCAGCTTGTACGCGACAGGGTTTAATAATTCACCCCTCCACTTT	CASSLYATGFNNSPLHF
TRBV2	NA	15	TRBJ2-6	NA	TGTGCCAGCACTGAGAGTGACTCTGGGGCCAACGTCCTGACTTTC	CASTESDSGANVLTF
TRBV2	NA	16	TRBJ1-1	few	TGTGCCAGCAGTCCAGGTAGGGGGGGCCAGAACACTGAAGCTTTCTTT	CASSPGRGGQNTEAFF
TRBV2	NA	15	TRBJ2-2	medium-sized	TGTGCCAGCAGAGATGGGCCCTCGAACACCGGGGAGCTGTTTTTT	CASRDGPSNTGELFF
TRBV4-1	NA	16	TRBJ1-2	NA	TGCGCCAGCAGCCAAATTGTCGACAGGATCGACTATGGCTACACCTTC	CASSQIVDRIDYGYTF
TRBV2	TRBD1	16	TRBJ1-2	NA	TGTGCCAGCAGTGCAAAGCGGACAGGGGGGGACTATGGCTACACCTTC	CASSAKRTGGDYGYTF
TRBV4-1	NA	16	TRBJ1-6	few	TGCGCCAGCAGCCGGATCCCCGGACAGCCTCGCTCACCCCTCCACTTT	CASSRIPGQPRSPLHF
TRBV7-9	TRBD1	14	TRBJ2-5	few	TGTGCCAGCAGCCCGGGACAGATAACAGAGACCCAGTACTTC	CASSPGQITETQYF
TRBV18	TRBD1	16	TRBJ1-6	NA	TGTGCCAGCTCACCAGGGACAGGGGGCACAGGTTCACCCCTCCACTTT	CASSPGTGGTGSPLHF
TRBV14	NA	20	TRBJ1-5	NA	TGTGCCAGCAGCCAAGTAAGTTGGCCTCCCTCGATTTCTTGCAATCAGCCCCAGCATTTT	CASSQVSWPPSISCNQPQHF
TRBV19	TRBD1	17	TRBJ2-7	NA	TGTGCCAGTAGTATAGATCTGCCCGGACAGGGTTTCAACGAGCAGTACTTC	CASSIDLPGQGFNEQYF
TRBV10-3	TRBD2	14	TRBJ2-1	NA	TGTGCCATCAGTGACCCGGGACTAAAGGATGAGCAGTTCTTC	CAISDPGLKDEQFF
TRBV28	NA	15	TRBJ1-2	NA	TGTGCCAGCAGTATGCGGGCACAGGGAGTCTATGGCTACACCTTC	CASSMRAQGVYGYTF
TRBV2	TRBD1	14	TRBJ1-1	NA	TGTGCCAGCAGTGCCCCGACAGGGTACACTGAAGCTTTCTTT	CASSAPTGYTEAFF